This TCR beta chain was documented in a study of cytotoxic CD8 clonotypes in ibrutinib-treated CLL. Study as a whole: The patients comprised more than ten relapsed/refractory and roughly 15 treatment-naive cases, some 17 IGHV unmutated.

Generated by immunoSEQ multiplex PCR, the TCRdb table keeps only in-frame clones and is missing some. The top ten hold around 5% of the sample, which has some 28,000 clones, 45% to 65% seen once. Overall study results and limits: Clonality went up at ibrutinib response and then declined back toward baseline at progression. Clonality correlated strongly with circulating CD8+ T cells and exceeded age-matched healthy donors at baseline.

As to this clone: Its matching antigen is unknown.

Genomic DNA (around 2 micrograms) was obtained from cryopreserved PBMCs for construction of TCR beta libraries. The ends were cut back, 1 base at V and 8 bases at J, with 20 bases in the middle. Germline loops: CDR1 SEHNR, CDR2 FQNEAQ (reference sequence). The CDR3 totals 16 residues. This clonotype was obtained from a human donor with chronic lymphocytic leukemia. The sample in question was PBMCs, obtained before ibrutinib treatment. The chain combines TRBV7-9 with TRBJ1-1; the D gene is possibly TRBD1 (6 bases). CDR3 DNA: TGTGCCAGCAGCTTAGGGGCGGCAGGGGTAGATCGGGAAGCTTTCTTT. Amino acid sequence: CASSLGAAGVDREAFF.